The entry that follows covers one TCR beta chain sequence. Researchers took RNA transcripts and amplified the TCR beta CDR3 regions from them. A set of HTBI primers served as the primers for a first-round RT-PCR of the TCR CDR3. TCRdb redid the calling of the multiplex PCR reads with MiXCR, one entry per CDR3 protein. This sample yields about 640,000 distinct CDR3 sequences, of which less than 25% are seen a single time; 34% belongs to the top ten. The data are from a study of T cells in Graves' hyperthyroidism and ophthalmopathy. V lost 7 bases to trimming and J lost 9 bases; unmatched junction nucleotides: 10. Germline V gene data show CDR1 as SGHDN and CDR2 as FVKESK. CDR3 length: 15 residues.

This clonotype was obtained from a young man with Graves' ophthalmopathy. Sequencing input: blood. The V call is TRBV14, the J call TRBJ1-6; 9 nucleotides agree with TRBD1. The CDR3 nucleotides read TGTGCCAGCACTCGACCGGGACAGGGAAGTTCACCCCTCCACTTT. Its protein is CASTRPGQGSSPLHF.